Below, 8 T cell receptor beta chains from the same sample are listed, as sequenced in a study of graft-versus-host responses after intestinal transplantation. No antigen is known for these receptors. The method was immunoSEQ multiplex PCR; TCRdb's version includes in-frame clones alone and lacks a portion of them. In the table there are 90,000 to 130,000 clones, more than 90% of which are singletons. The sequencing used unstimulated CD4+ T cells sorted from spleen or lymph node cells, collected before transplant. The receptors were sampled from a human donor who was the organ donor for an intestinal transplant.

This CDR3 is CASRRRGSYEQYF. DNA for the CDR3: TGTGCCAGCAGACGACGGGGCTCCTACGAGCAGTACTTC. This chain uses TRBV28 with TRBJ2-7; TRBD2 is a possible D gene (5 bases). Germline V CDR1 and CDR2: MDHEN, SYDVKM. V lost 6 bases to trimming and J lost 0 bases, with 9 bases between them. CDR3 size: 13 residues.

This sequence joins TRBV11-2 and TRBJ2-2; no definite D call. The CDR3 loop spans 12 amino acids. Germline loops: CDR1 SGHAT, CDR2 FQNNGV. The V end lost 0 bases, the J end lost 7 bases, and 3 bases lay between the germline ends. CDR3 amino acids: CASSLDLGELFF. CDR3 bases: TGTGCCAGCAGCTTAGATCTCGGGGAGCTGTTTTTT.

Regarding this clone: The junction differs from germline at one of its ends, possibly a read error. The CDR3 region has the DNA TGTGCCAGCAGCTTAGCGGGGACAGGGGGCCCTCATTTT. Translation gives CASSLAGTGGPHF. The chain combines TRBV7-2 with TRBJ1-1; TRBD1 matches at 12 bases. From germline, CDR1 is SGHTA and CDR2 FQGNSA. The CDR3 totals 13 residues.

This clone came up once. The genes are TRBV11-2 and TRBJ2-2; D unresolved. This CDR3 has 12 residues. Trimming removed 4 bases at V and 7 bases at J, with 7 bases between. Per the germline V gene, CDR1 is SGHAT and CDR2 is FQNNGV. The CDR3 nucleotides read TGTGCCAGCAGCTCTAAGGGCGGGGAGCTGTTTTTT. This sequence encodes CASSSKGGELFF.

This sequence joins TRBV4-3 and TRBJ2-2; 10 bases are shared with TRBD1. Per germline, CDR1 LGHNA and CDR2 YSLEER. The ends lost 6 bases at V and 0 bases at J; junction bases unmatched: 4. This CDR3 has 16 amino acids. The CDR3 bases are TGCGCCAGCAGTCGGGGACAGGGGTCGAACACCGGGGAGCTGTTTTTT. Its protein is CASSRGQGSNTGELFF.

This clone was seen a single time. The rearrangement joins TRBV28 to TRBJ2-3; 13 bases align to TRBD2. The junction had 13 bases not matched to a gene; V was cut back by 8 bases and J by 2 bases. The CDR3 loop spans 18 amino acids. CDR1 and CDR2 (germline): MDHEN, SYDVKM. The CDR3 DNA is TGTGCCAGCCGAACCGGGACTAGCGGGACCCCTTCCACAGATACGCAGTATTTT. Translation gives CASRTGTSGTPSTDTQYF.

The chain has TRBV30 and TRBJ2-1; 12 positions match TRBD2. With 3 bases clipped from V and 6 bases from J, the junction kept 12 bases outside the gene matches. This CDR3 region has 17 residues. CDR1 and CDR2 (germline): GTSNPN, SVGIG (reference sequence). The CDR3 loop is CAWRAHPASGRANEQFF. The CDR3, as DNA: TGTGCCTGGAGGGCGCATCCGGCTAGCGGGAGGGCCAATGAGCAGTTCTTC.

This clone has only one observation. The chain couples TRBV13 to TRBJ2-4, with 12 bases aligning to TRBD1. CDR1 and CDR2 from the germline V gene are PRHDT and FYEKMQ (reference sequence). The CDR3 covers 16 residues. Trimming took 6 bases from V and 3 from J; bases not matched to a gene: 6. The CDR3 nucleotides read TGTGCCAGCAGGGAGGGACAGGGGGCGGTCAAAAACATTCAGTACTTC. As protein: CASREGQGAVKNIQYF.